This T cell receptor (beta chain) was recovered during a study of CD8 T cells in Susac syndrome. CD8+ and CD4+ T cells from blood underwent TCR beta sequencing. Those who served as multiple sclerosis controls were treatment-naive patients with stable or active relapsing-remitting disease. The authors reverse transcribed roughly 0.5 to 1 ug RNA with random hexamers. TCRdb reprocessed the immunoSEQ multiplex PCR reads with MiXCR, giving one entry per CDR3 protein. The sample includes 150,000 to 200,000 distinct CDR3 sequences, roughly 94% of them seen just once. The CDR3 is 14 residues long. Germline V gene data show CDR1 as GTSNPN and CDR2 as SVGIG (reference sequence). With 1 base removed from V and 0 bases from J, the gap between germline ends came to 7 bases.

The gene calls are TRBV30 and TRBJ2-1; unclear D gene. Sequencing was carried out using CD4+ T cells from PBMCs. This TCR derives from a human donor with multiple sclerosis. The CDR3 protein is CAWSGVGSYNEQFF. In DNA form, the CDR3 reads TGTGCCTGGAGTGGCGTCGGCTCCTACAATGAGCAGTTCTTC.